Below, 11 T cell receptor beta chains from the same sample are listed, as sequenced in a study of shared clonotypes between healthy human individuals. TCRdb's copy holds only in-frame clones and misses some; the assay was immunoSEQ multiplex PCR. The sample lists about 490,000 clones, roughly 80% seen once, with 12% in the top ten. Sequenced material: PBMCs. Receptor source: a woman aged 40 to 49 in good health. Some clones in this sample may be carry-over from other donors' samples.

The chain has TRBV12-5 and TRBJ2-5; D unclear. The CDR3 totals 14 residues. Germline values: CDR1 LGHNT, CDR2 FRNRAP. Trimming left V 7 bases short and J 4 bases short, with 16 bases between. The CDR3 sequence: CASAQPGPVETQYF. In nucleotides, the CDR3 is TGTGCTAGTGCTCAACCCGGACCGGTAGAGACCCAGTACTTC.

The chain employs TRBV19 and TRBJ1-5; D gene uncertain. The length of the CDR3 is 15 residues. Germline lookup yields CDR1 LNHDA and CDR2 SQIVND (reference sequence). V lost 6 bases and J lost 3, with 15 bases in between. The CDR3 sequence is CASSAALASNQPQHF. In DNA form, the CDR3 reads TGTGCCAGTAGCGCCGCTCTGGCCTCCAATCAGCCCCAGCATTTT.

This clone appeared once. The chain combines TRBV7-2 with TRBJ2-1; D is unresolved. Germline V lookup: CDR1 SGHTA, CDR2 FQGNSA. The CDR3 contains 14 residues. Trimming stripped 1 base from V and 5 bases from J, with 9 bases between. The CDR3 coding sequence is TGTGCCAGCAGCTTAGAGTACAGCAACAATGAGCAGTTCTTC. Translating it yields CASSLEYSNNEQFF.

For this clone: One base separates it from a far larger clone, so it is likely a read error. The V gene is TRBV4-3, the J gene TRBJ2-7, with TRBD2 matching 10 bases. In germline, CDR1 is LGHNA, CDR2 YSLEER. The CDR3 has 15 residues. The CDR3 is CASSQSTSGFYEQHF. CDR3 coding DNA: TGCGCCAGCAGCCAGTCGACTAGCGGGTTCTACGAGCAGCACTTC.

Turning to this clone: A read error is the likely source, as a far larger clone sits one nucleotide away. The chain uses TRBV25-1 and TRBJ2-2; either TRBD1 or TRBD2 may supply D (5 bases each). V was trimmed by 2 bases and J by 4 bases, leaving 11 bases between them. CDR1 and CDR2 from the germline V gene are MGHDK and SYGVNS. This CDR3 is built from 15 residues. The CDR3 loop reads CASSEGAEGTGELFF. CDR3 sequence (DNA): TGTGCCAGCAGTGAAGGGGCAGAGGGCACCGGGGAGCTGTTTTTT.

This chain uses TRBV7-8 with TRBJ2-2, with a weak D call TRBD2 (5 bases). Between the trimmed V and J ends, which lost 0 bases and 5 bases, there was a span of 10 bases. The CDR3 extends over 15 amino acids. Germline loops: CDR1 SGHVS, CDR2 FQNEAQ. CDR3 region: CASSLASEGTGELFF. The CDR3 DNA follows: TGTGCCAGCAGCTTAGCTAGCGAGGGAACCGGGGAGCTGTTTTTT.

About this clone itself: A far larger clone is just one base off, so this is likely a read error. The same CDR3 can be traced to other DNA sequences in this sample. The J gene is TRBJ1-2, the V gene TRBV5-1; D may be TRBD1 (6 bases). From germline, CDR1 is SGHRS and CDR2 YFSETQ. This CDR3 is built from 17 residues. The CDR3 DNA sequence: TGCGCCAGCAGCTTGCCCCTTCAACAGGGAATTGGAAGTGGCTACACCTTT. It is translated as CASSLPLQQGIGSGYTF. Drawing the rest from reference TRBV5-1 and TRBJ1-2, the complete variable domain is KAGVTQTPRYLIKTRGQQVTLSCSPISGHRSVSWYQQTPGQGLQFLFEYFSETQRNKGNFPGRFSGRQFSNSRSEMNVSTLELGDSALYLCASSLPLQQGIGSGYTFGSGTRLTVV.

This clone was counted a few times. V gene TRBV28 combines with J gene TRBJ2-2, with D perhaps assigned TRBD1 or TRBD2 (5 bases each). The germline V and J ends were trimmed by 6 bases and 3 bases, with 17 bases remaining between them. CDR3 size: 16 residues. Looked up from germline, CDR1 is MDHEN and CDR2 is SYDVKM. The CDR3 nucleotides read TGTGCCAGCAGCCTTGAGAGGGGATGGGACACCGGGGAGCTGTTTTTT. Amino acid sequence: CASSLERGWDTGELFF.

This clone was detected once. The chain joins TRBV11-2 to TRBJ2-1, with 10 bases identical to TRBD2. This CDR3 has 16 amino acids. The V segment lost 6 bases and the J segment 6 bases; nucleotides outside the gene matches: 11. Germline V CDR1 and CDR2: SGHAT, FQNNGV. CDR3 sequence: CASSYLAGEASNEQFF. CDR3 nucleotides: TGTGCCAGCAGTTACCTAGCGGGAGAGGCTAGCAATGAGCAGTTCTTC.

Comment on this clone: This likely stems from a read error, as it lies one base from a far larger clone. In the same sample, other DNA sequences code for this CDR3. This sequence joins TRBV30 and TRBJ1-3, with D uncertain. This CDR3 contains 11 residues. CDR1 GTSNPN and CDR2 SVGIG come from the germline V gene (reference sequence). This chain's CDR3 is CAWGSGNTIYF. The CDR3 DNA follows: TGTGCATGGGGCTCTGGAAACACCATATATTTT.

This clone appeared a single time. A junction boundary mismatches the germline segment, possibly from a read error. Other DNA sequences in this sample translate to the same CDR3. The chain recombines TRBV7-2 with TRBJ2-5; tentatively, D is TRBD2 (5 bases). The end of the DNA aligns better with TRBJ2-7, so the J call may be wrong. This CDR3 contains 15 residues. CDR1 and CDR2 from the germline V gene are SGHTA and FQGNSA. The CDR3 spells CASSLTGSFSYEQYF. For the CDR3, the DNA is TGTGCCAGTAGCTTAACGGGATCATTCTCCTACGAGCAGTACTTC.